This T cell receptor beta chain was sequenced in a study of T-cell memory formation after mild COVID-19. Study background: TCR clusters were mostly confined to one donor each. Study-wide points: Clones shrinking from day 15 to 85 showed even CD4/CD8 mixes; later expanders tilted CD4+. CD4+ contracting clones lay mainly in CM and EM, CD8+ ones in EMRA.

TCRdb reprocessed the 5' RACE reads via MiXCR and lists one record per CDR3 protein. The sample shows tens of thousands of distinct CDR3 sequences, approximately 25% of them seen only once. The table lists this clonotype with many counts. What it binds is unknown. Sequenced: PBMCs or a T cell subset sorted from them (not recorded which). The receptor was isolated from a man in his late teens or twenties who had mild COVID-19 (a few samples of this study predate the infection). Cell type and time point are not known.

CDR3 loop: CSARGRLFREQYF. CDR3 DNA sequence: TGCAGTGCTAGAGGTCGCCTTTTCCGCGAGCAGTACTTC. This chain joins TRBV20-1 and TRBJ2-7, with D uncertain. This CDR3 comprises 13 residues. Germline values: CDR1 DFQATT, CDR2 SNEGSKA (reference sequence). The germline V and J ends were trimmed by 1 base and 6 bases, with 13 bases remaining between them.